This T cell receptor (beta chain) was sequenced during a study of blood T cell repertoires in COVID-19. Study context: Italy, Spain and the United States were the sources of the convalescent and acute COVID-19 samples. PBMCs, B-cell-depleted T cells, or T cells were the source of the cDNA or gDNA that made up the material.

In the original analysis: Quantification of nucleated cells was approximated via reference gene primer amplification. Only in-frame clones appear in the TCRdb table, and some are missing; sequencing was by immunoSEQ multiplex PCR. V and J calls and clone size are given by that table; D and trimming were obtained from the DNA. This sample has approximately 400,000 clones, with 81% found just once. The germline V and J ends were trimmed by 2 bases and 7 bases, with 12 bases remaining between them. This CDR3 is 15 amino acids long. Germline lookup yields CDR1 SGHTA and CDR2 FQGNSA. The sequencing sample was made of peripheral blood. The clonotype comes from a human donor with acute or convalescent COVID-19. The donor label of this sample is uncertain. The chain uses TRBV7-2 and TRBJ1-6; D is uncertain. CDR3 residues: CASSLRHNPNSPLHF. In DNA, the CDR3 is TGTGCCAGCAGCTTAAGACATAACCCGAATTCACCCCTCCACTTT.